This T cell receptor beta chain originates from a study of beta chain features in type 1 diabetes. The investigators reverse transcribed all of the isolated RNA, so they sequenced expressed TCRB transcripts. The average read count of naive, central memory and regulatory T cell samples was some 3.9 million. Produced via immunoSEQ multiplex PCR; TCRdb's table is partial and in-frame only. The sample holds roughly 340,000 clones, approximately 13% seen once. Whole-study results and caveats: For cells with high TCR expression, cDNA sequencing could yield over-representation. Shortening of TCRB CDR3s, moderate but significant, appeared in all four CD4+ subsets of Type 1 diabetes patients.

On this clone itself: Its antigen is not known.

The CDR3 covers 14 residues. Trimming took off 2 bases at V and 4 bases at J, with 9 bases between the two ends. CDR1 SGDLS and CDR2 YYNGEE come from the germline V gene. Naive, central memory, regulatory and stem cell-like memory cells within the CD4+ compartment were sorted using CD45RO/CCR7/CD25/CD127/CD95/CD27. The TCR originated in a young woman with type 1 diabetes. The sample consisted of naive CD4+ T cells from blood. The V gene is TRBV9, the J gene TRBJ2-2, with D possibly matching TRBD2 (6 bases). The CDR3 spells CASSVSGSTGELFF. CDR3 sequence (DNA): TGTGCCAGCAGCGTGAGCGGGTCCACCGGGGAGCTGTTTTTT.